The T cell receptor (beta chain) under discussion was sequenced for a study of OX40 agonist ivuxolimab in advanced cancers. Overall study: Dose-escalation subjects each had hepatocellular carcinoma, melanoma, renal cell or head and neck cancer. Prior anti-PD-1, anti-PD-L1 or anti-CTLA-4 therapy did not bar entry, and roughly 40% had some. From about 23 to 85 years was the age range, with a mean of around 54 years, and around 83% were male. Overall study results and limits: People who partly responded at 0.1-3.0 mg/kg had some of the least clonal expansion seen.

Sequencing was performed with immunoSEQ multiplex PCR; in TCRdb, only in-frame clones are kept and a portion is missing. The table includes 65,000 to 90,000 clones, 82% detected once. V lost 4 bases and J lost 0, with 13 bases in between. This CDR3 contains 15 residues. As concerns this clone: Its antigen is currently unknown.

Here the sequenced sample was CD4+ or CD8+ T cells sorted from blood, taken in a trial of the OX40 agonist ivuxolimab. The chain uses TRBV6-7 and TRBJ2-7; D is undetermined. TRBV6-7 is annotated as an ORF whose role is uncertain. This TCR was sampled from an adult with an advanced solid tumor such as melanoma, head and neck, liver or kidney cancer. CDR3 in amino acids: CASSSHDGRSYEQYF. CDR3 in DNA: TGTGCCAGCAGTTCCCACGACGGCCGCTCCTACGAGCAGTACTTC.